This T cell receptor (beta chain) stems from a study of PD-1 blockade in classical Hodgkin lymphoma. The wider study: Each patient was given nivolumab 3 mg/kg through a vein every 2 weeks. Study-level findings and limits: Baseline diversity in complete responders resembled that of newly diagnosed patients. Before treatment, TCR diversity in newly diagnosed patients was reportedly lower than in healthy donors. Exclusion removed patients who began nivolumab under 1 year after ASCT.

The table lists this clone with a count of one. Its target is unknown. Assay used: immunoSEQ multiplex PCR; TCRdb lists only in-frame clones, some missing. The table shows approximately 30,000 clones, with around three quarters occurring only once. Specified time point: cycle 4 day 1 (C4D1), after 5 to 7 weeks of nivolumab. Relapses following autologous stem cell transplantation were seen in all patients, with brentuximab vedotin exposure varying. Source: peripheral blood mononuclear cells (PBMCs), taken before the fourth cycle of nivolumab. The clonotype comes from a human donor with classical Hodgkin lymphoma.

As DNA, the CDR3 is TGTGCCAGCAGCTCCAACGACATGCATAGCAATCAGCCCCAGCATTTT. This gives the protein CASSSNDMHSNQPQHF. The chain carries TRBV2 and TRBJ1-5; no definite D call. This CDR3 has 16 amino acids. Trimming pared 6 bases from V and 0 bases from J, leaving 15 bases between. From germline, CDR1 is SNHLY and CDR2 FYNNEI.